This TCR beta chain was obtained from a study of shared clonotypes between healthy human individuals. The method was immunoSEQ multiplex PCR; TCRdb's version includes in-frame clones alone and lacks a portion of them. The sample carries some 650,000 clones, more than 95% recorded once. With 3 bases removed from V and 5 bases from J, the gap between germline ends came to 19 bases. This CDR3 has 16 residues. The germline gives CDR1 SEHNR, CDR2 FQNEAQ (reference sequence). Material for sequencing was naive CD4+ T cells sorted from blood. Subset here: CD45RA+ positively selected. The sequence came from a woman under 40 in good health. The V call is TRBV7-9, the J call TRBJ2-5, with TRBD2 as a possible D gene (5 bases). The CDR3 spells CASSLRARRGRETQYF. The CDR3 bases are TGTGCCAGCAGCTTGCGGGCGCGGAGAGGTCGGGAGACCCAGTACTTC.